A single sample is the source of the 10 T cell receptor beta chains below, sequenced in a study of blood T cells in healthy people across ages. Using a J-beta primer mix together with a sample-barcoded 5' primer, a second PCR was run for roughly 7 to 12 cycles. Each CDR3 protein is one row after TCRdb ran MiXCR on the 5' RACE reads. The top ten clones hold over 20% of a sample with hundreds of thousands of distinct CDR3 sequences, nearly 60% of them seen once. Sequencing input: blood. These receptors were obtained from a man under 40 in good health.

The chain couples TRBV6-2 or TRBV6-3 to TRBJ2-7, with a tentative D call TRBD1 (6 bases). This CDR3 is built from 14 residues. V was trimmed by 8 bases and J by 0 bases, leaving 14 bases between them. The germline V gene encodes CDR1 MNHEY and CDR2 SVGEGT. CDR3 sequence (DNA): TGTGCCAGCCGCCGGGACATCAACTCCTACGAGCAGTACTTC. It codes for CASRRDINSYEQYF.

The V gene is TRBV28, the J gene TRBJ1-6; no clear D gene. This CDR3 has 13 amino acids. Germline V gene lookup returns CDR1 MDHEN and CDR2 SYDVKM. Trimming pared 5 bases from V and 9 bases from J, leaving 11 bases between. The CDR3 DNA sequence: TGTGCCAGCAGTCCCGTAGAACGTTCACCCCTCCACTTT. Encoded protein: CASSPVERSPLHF.

The chain joins TRBV20-1 to TRBJ1-2; 10 nucleotides align to TRBD1. The CDR3 loop spans 13 amino acids. V lost 4 bases to trimming and J lost 3 bases; unmatched junction nucleotides: 2. The germline V gene encodes CDR1 DFQATT and CDR2 SNEGSKA (reference sequence). CDR3 in DNA: TGCAGTGCTACGACAGGGGGCTACTATGGCTACACCTTC. Amino acids: CSATTGGYYGYTF.

The rearrangement joins TRBV6-5 to TRBJ2-3; 13 bases align to TRBD2. This CDR3 is built from 19 residues. J gave up 2 bases and V 4 bases, and 12 bases lay outside the gene matches. Germline values: CDR1 MNHEY, CDR2 SVGAGI. The CDR3 nucleotides are TGTGCCAGCAGTTGCGACACTAGCGGGGGGGGCTTGTACACAGATACGCAGTATTTT. Its translation is CASSCDTSGGGLYTDTQYF.

V gene TRBV12-3 or TRBV12-4 combines with J gene TRBJ2-1, with TRBD2 identical over 10 bases. This CDR3 has 14 residues. V lost 3 bases and J lost 5; bases outside the gene matches: 1. CDR3 coding DNA: TGTGCCAGCAGTTTGCTAGCGGGAGACAATGAGCAGTTCTTC. It encodes CASSLLAGDNEQFF.

This chain connects TRBV5-1 to TRBJ2-7; D unclear. Between the trimmed V and J ends, which lost 0 bases and 3 bases, there was a span of 7 bases. The CDR3 is made up of 13 amino acids. The germline gives CDR1 SGHRS, CDR2 YFSETQ. For the CDR3, the DNA is TGCGCCAGCAGCTTGGACGGGTACTACGAGCAGTACTTC. It is translated as CASSLDGYYEQYF.

This clonotype has more than one count but fewer than ten. The rearrangement uses TRBV2 and TRBJ1-5; D not resolved. Germline values: CDR1 SNHLY, CDR2 FYNNEI. The V end lost 8 bases, the J end lost 2 bases, and 10 bases lay between the germline ends. CDR3 length: 13 residues. This CDR3 reads CASCLGGNQPQHF. The CDR3 DNA follows: TGTGCCAGCTGTTTGGGCGGCAATCAGCCCCAGCATTTT.

The chain is built from TRBV29-1 and TRBJ2-3; D uncertain. Trimming took 6 bases from V and 2 from J, leaving 9 bases between them. This CDR3 region has 12 residues. The germline V gene encodes CDR1 SQVTM and CDR2 ANQGSEA. For the CDR3, the DNA is TGCAGCGTGACACCGTCCACAGATACGCAGTATTTT. Translated, it gives CSVTPSTDTQYF.

This clonotype has only one observation. The V call is TRBV4-3, the J call TRBJ2-7, with D perhaps TRBD2 (6 bases). This CDR3 contains 13 residues. Trimming stripped 1 base from V and 7 bases from J, with 11 bases between. Germline V gene data show CDR1 as LGHNA and CDR2 as YSLEER. The CDR3 nucleotides read TGCGCCAGCAGCCAAGGACGGGCGGGGGAGCAGTACTTC. It translates to CASSQGRAGEQYF.

The chain joins TRBV20-1 to TRBJ1-6, with TRBD1 matching 9 bases. This CDR3 is 15 amino acids long. Per germline, CDR1 DFQATT and CDR2 SNEGSKA (reference sequence). V was clipped by 5 bases and J by 11 bases; unmatched bases: 13. The CDR3 here is CSASGQGAFGPPLHF. The CDR3 DNA follows: TGCAGTGCTTCGGGACAGGGCGCTTTCGGTCCACCCCTCCACTTT.